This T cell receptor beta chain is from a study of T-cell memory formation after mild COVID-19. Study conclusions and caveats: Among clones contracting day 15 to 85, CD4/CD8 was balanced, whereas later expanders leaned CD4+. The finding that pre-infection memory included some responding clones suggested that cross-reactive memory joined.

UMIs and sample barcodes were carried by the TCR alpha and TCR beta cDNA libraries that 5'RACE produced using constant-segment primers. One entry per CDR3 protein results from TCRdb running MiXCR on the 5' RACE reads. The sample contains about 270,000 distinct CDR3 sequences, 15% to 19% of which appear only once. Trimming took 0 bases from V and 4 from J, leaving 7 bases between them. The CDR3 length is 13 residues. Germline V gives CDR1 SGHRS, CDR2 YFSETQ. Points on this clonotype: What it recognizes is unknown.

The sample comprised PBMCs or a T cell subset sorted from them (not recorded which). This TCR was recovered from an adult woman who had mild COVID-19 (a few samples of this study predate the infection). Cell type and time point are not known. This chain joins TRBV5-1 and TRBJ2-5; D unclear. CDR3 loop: CASSLGNAETQYF. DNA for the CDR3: TGCGCCAGCAGCTTGGGGAATGCAGAGACCCAGTACTTC.